This T cell receptor beta chain was found in a study of blood T cell repertoires in COVID-19. Study background: In Cohort 3, a recovered donor had either two negative PCRs, clearance, or symptom resolution. The analysed material was cDNA or gDNA that came from T cells, B-cell-depleted T cells, or PBMCs.

Assay used: immunoSEQ multiplex PCR; TCRdb lists only in-frame clones, some missing. The table has some 190,000 clones, about 88% seen once. Participants came from about two dozen US areas, aged about 18 to 100 years. Participant-given clinical history determined each cohort assignment. Looked up from germline, CDR1 is SGHVS and CDR2 is FNYEAQ. This CDR3 comprises 15 residues. After removal of 5 bases from V and 4 bases from J, the junction contained 9 bases not matched to a gene. The chain is built from TRBV7-6 and TRBJ1-2; 8 bases line up with TRBD1. The sample was PBMCs or T cells enriched from blood (not recorded which). The TCR was taken from a woman aged 40 to 50 in a cohort exposed to, infected with or recovered from COVID-19 (not recorded which). The CDR3 sequence: CASSRLGQVAYGYTF. The CDR3 DNA reads TGTGCCAGCAGCCGTTTGGGACAGGTCGCCTATGGCTACACCTTC.